This entry concerns a single T cell receptor beta chain. Antigen: not known. TCRdb's table, derived via immunoSEQ multiplex PCR, lists solely in-frame clones and lacks some. The data contain about 2.4 million clones, under 95% of them singletons. This sample is drawn from a study of shared clonotypes between healthy human individuals. Background on the study: Researchers assigned three CD4 naive, three CD4 memory, two CD8 naive and one CD8 memory plate to each donor. Study results and limitations: It was the non-shared clonotypes that had lower generation probabilities than clonotypes shared by all four donors.

After removal of 5 bases from V and 5 bases from J, the junction contained 7 bases not matched to a gene. Germline V lookup: CDR1 SGHRS, CDR2 YFSETQ. The CDR3 spans 14 residues. This TCR came from a man in his late teens or twenties in good health. Some clones in this sample may be carry-over from other donors' samples. V and J are TRBV5-1 and TRBJ2-5; TRBD1 matches at 9 bases. The sample consisted of naive CD4+ T cells from PBMCs. Sample subset: CD45RA+ positively selected. CDR3 bases: TGCGCCAGCAGGGGACAGGGAGGGAAGGAGACCCAGTACTTC. It encodes CASRGQGGKETQYF. The variable domain in full, completed from reference TRBV5-1 and TRBJ2-5, reads KAGVTQTPRYLIKTRGQQVTLSCSPISGHRSVSWYQQTPGQGLQFLFEYFSETQRNKGNFPGRFSGRQFSNSRSEMNVSTLELGDSALYLCASRGQGGKETQYFGPGTRLLVL.